The next 30 T cell receptor beta chains were all read from a single sample in a study of cytomegalovirus exposure and HLA in healthy donors. Primers included in the PCR were 60 Vbeta and 13 Jbeta primers. Sequencing was performed with immunoSEQ multiplex PCR; in TCRdb, only in-frame clones are kept and a portion is missing. The sample holds 150,000 to 250,000 clones, 79% seen once. Specimen: PBMCs. The origin of the receptors is a girl aged 10-17 years in good health and CMV-seropositive.

The chain carries TRBV4-3 and TRBJ2-1, with TRBD2 identical over 14 bases. Germline CDR1 is LGHNA and CDR2 is YSLEER. This CDR3 spans 21 amino acids. V lost 1 base, J lost 0 bases, and 11 bases stayed unmatched. The CDR3 coding sequence is TGCGCCAGCAGCCAAGGCGTGGGGGGACTAGCGGGGGCTCCCTCCTACAATGAGCAGTTCTTC. It translates to CASSQGVGGLAGAPSYNEQFF.

The gene calls are TRBV11-3 and TRBJ2-1, with TRBD2 identical over 9 bases. J lost 3 bases, V lost 1 base, and 4 bases had no gene match. This CDR3 is built from 16 residues. CDR1 is SGHNT and CDR2 is YENEEA in the germline V gene. CDR3: CASSLGLAGHYNEQFF. The CDR3 DNA reads as TGTGCCAGCAGCTTAGGGCTAGCGGGGCACTACAATGAGCAGTTCTTC.

V gene TRBV28 combines with J gene TRBJ2-3; 8 positions match TRBD2. CDR3 length: 18 amino acids. V shed 7 bases and J 3 bases; nucleotides not matched to a gene: 18. The V gene's germline CDR1 is MDHEN and CDR2 SYDVKM. The CDR3 region is CASNFPRLALLGTDTQYF. The DNA for the CDR3 is TGTGCCAGCAATTTTCCGAGACTAGCGTTACTGGGGACAGATACGCAGTATTTT. Drawing the rest from reference TRBV28 and TRBJ2-3, the complete variable domain is DVKVTQSSRYLVKRTGEKVFLECVQDMDHENMFWYRQDPGLGLRLIYFSYDVKMKEKGDIPEGYSVSREKKERFSLILESASTNQTSMYLCASNFPRLALLGTDTQYFGPGTRLTVL.

This chain joins TRBV15 and TRBJ1-5; D might be TRBD1 (6 bases). V was pared by 6 bases and J by 7 bases, with 19 bases between. Per germline, CDR1 LNHNV and CDR2 YYDKDF (reference sequence). The CDR3 runs to 15 residues. CDR3 loop: CATRRSPETGQPQHF. In DNA form, the CDR3 reads TGTGCCACCAGGAGATCTCCTGAAACAGGGCAGCCCCAGCATTTT. The variable domain in full, with the rest retrieved from reference TRBV15 and TRBJ1-5, is DAMVIQNPRYQVTQFGKPVTLSCSQTLNHNVMYWYQQKSSQAPKLLFHYYDKDFNNEADTPDNFQSRRPNTSFCFLDIRSPGLGDTAMYLCATRRSPETGQPQHFGDGTRLSIL.

V is TRBV11-3 and J is TRBJ2-6, with a weak D call TRBD2 (5 bases). V lost 1 base to trimming and J lost 3 bases, with 7 bases between them. The length of the CDR3 is 15 residues. Germline lookup yields CDR1 SGHNT and CDR2 YENEEA. In nucleotides, the CDR3 is TGTGCCAGCAGCTTAGGTGGAGGTGGGGCCAACGTCCTGACTTTC. This sequence encodes CASSLGGGGANVLTF.

This clone was seen only once. This chain links TRBV10-3 with TRBJ1-5; tentative D call: TRBD1 (6 bases). The germline gives CDR1 ENHRY, CDR2 SYGVKD. The CDR3 has 15 amino acids. V shed 0 bases and J shed 3 bases, with 9 bases lying between them. CDR3 amino acids: CAISESDRTNQPQHF. In DNA, the CDR3 is TGTGCCATCAGTGAGTCAGACAGGACCAATCAGCCCCAGCATTTT.

The chain is built from TRBV11-2 and TRBJ1-2; maybe TRBD1 (5 bases). CDR1 and CDR2 (germline): SGHAT, FQNNGV. V shed 3 bases and J shed 5 bases, with 19 bases lying between them. This CDR3 is built from 16 residues. Written as DNA, the CDR3 is TGTGCCAGCAGCTTCTCAGGGATAAATCGAGTATATGGCTACACCTTC. Translation gives CASSFSGINRVYGYTF.

The chain has TRBV6-4 and TRBJ2-2, with D hard to call. The CDR3 sequence is 13 residues long. Germline assignment: CDR1 MRHNA and CDR2 SNTAGT. Trimming cost V 3 bases and J 6 bases, with 8 bases left between them. This chain's CDR3 is CASSETSAGELFF. The CDR3 DNA is TGTGCCAGCAGTGAGACTTCCGCCGGGGAGCTGTTTTTT.

This clone was seen a single time. The CDR3 spells CASSVGQGNQETQYF. In DNA form, the CDR3 reads TGTGCCAGCAGCGTAGGTCAGGGCAACCAAGAGACCCAGTACTTC. This chain connects TRBV9 to TRBJ2-5, with a tentative D call TRBD1 (5 bases). Germline lookup yields CDR1 SGDLS and CDR2 YYNGEE. V lost 0 bases to trimming and J lost 0 bases, with 9 bases between them. The CDR3 covers 15 residues.

CDR3 residues: CASSQVAGGGQPQHF. For the CDR3, the DNA is TGCGCCAGCAGCCAAGTGGCAGGGGGCGGTCAGCCCCAGCATTTT. The chain is built from TRBV4-1 and TRBJ1-5; 8 bases map to TRBD1. The length of the CDR3 is 15 residues. CDR1 and CDR2 (germline): MGHRA, YSYEKL. V gave up 1 base and J gave up 6 bases; unmatched junction bases: 5.

This clone was seen a few times. The chain uses TRBV5-1 and TRBJ1-4, with 8 positions matching TRBD1. With V trimmed by 3 bases and J by 8 bases, 9 bases remained unmatched. CDR1 SGHRS and CDR2 YFSETQ come from the germline V gene. CDR3 length equals 15 residues. The CDR3 DNA follows: TGCGCCAGCAGCTCCCTCGGGACAGGAGGCGAAAAACTGTTTTTT. Translated, it gives CASSSLGTGGEKLFF.

The gene calls are TRBV11-3 and TRBJ2-1; TRBD1 aligns across 9 bases. J gave up 6 bases and V 1 base, and 4 bases lay outside the gene matches. This CDR3 spans 15 amino acids. CDR1 and CDR2 (germline): SGHNT, YENEEA. The chain's CDR3 is CASSLVGTGINEQFF. The CDR3, as DNA: TGTGCCAGCAGCTTAGTAGGGACAGGGATCAATGAGCAGTTCTTC.

V usage is TRBV6-5 and J usage is TRBJ1-2; D might be TRBD1 (5 bases). With 0 bases removed from V and 4 bases from J, the gap between germline ends came to 9 bases. CDR1 and CDR2 (germline): MNHEY, SVGAGI. The CDR3 covers 14 residues. For the CDR3, the DNA is TGTGCCAGCAGTTACTCCCAGGGTATCTATGGCTACACCTTC. Residues: CASSYSQGIYGYTF.

This clone has a handful of counts. This sequence joins TRBV2 and TRBJ2-7; TRBD1 matches at 8 bases. The V gene's germline CDR1 is SNHLY and CDR2 FYNNEI. This CDR3 region has 13 residues. V trimming: 6 bases; J trimming: 4 bases; junction bases outside the gene matches: 5. CDR3 in DNA: TGTGCCAGCAGAGTGGGACAGGCGTACGAGCAGTACTTC. It specifies CASRVGQAYEQYF. The variable domain in full, completed from reference TRBV2 and TRBJ2-7, reads EPEVTQTPSHQVTQMGQEVILRCVPISNHLYFYWYRQILGQKVEFLVSFYNNEISEKSEIFDDQFSVERPDGSNFTLKIRSTKLEDSAMYFCASRVGQAYEQYFGPGTRLTVT.

This rearrangement joins TRBV2 to TRBJ2-1; unclear D gene. The CDR3 has 15 amino acids. Germline values: CDR1 SNHLY, CDR2 FYNNEI. The V end lost 6 bases, the J end lost 0 bases, and 12 bases lay between the germline ends. This CDR3 reads CASSVLLNSYNEQFF. Written as DNA, the CDR3 is TGTGCCAGCAGCGTCCTATTGAACTCCTACAATGAGCAGTTCTTC. The full variable domain, with the rest looked up from reference TRBV2 and TRBJ2-1, is EPEVTQTPSHQVTQMGQEVILRCVPISNHLYFYWYRQILGQKVEFLVSFYNNEISEKSEIFDDQFSVERPDGSNFTLKIRSTKLEDSAMYFCASSVLLNSYNEQFFGPGTRLTVL.

J is TRBJ2-1 and V is TRBV2; the D gene is possibly TRBD1 (6 bases). Germline V lookup: CDR1 SNHLY, CDR2 FYNNEI. Trimming took 5 bases from V and 1 from J, leaving 12 bases between them. CDR3 size: 15 residues. The CDR3 DNA sequence: TGTGCCAGCAGTCTGGGGGCATCGTCCTACAATGAGCAGTTCTTC. Translating gives CASSLGASSYNEQFF.

CDR3 protein: CASSKSGAGANVLTF. The CDR3 nucleotides are TGTGCCAGCAGCAAGTCAGGGGCTGGGGCCAACGTCCTGACTTTC. The chain is built from TRBV14 and TRBJ2-6; maybe TRBD1 (6 bases). Germline lookup yields CDR1 SGHDN and CDR2 FVKESK. Trimming took off 5 bases at V and 2 bases at J, with 10 bases between the two ends. The CDR3 loop spans 15 amino acids.

The sample holds a few counts of this clone. The rearrangement joins TRBV14 to TRBJ1-1; perhaps TRBD1 as D (5 bases). The CDR3 covers 15 residues. The V gene lost 4 bases and the J gene lost 0 bases, with 12 bases spanning the gap. Germline CDR1 and CDR2: SGHDN and FVKESK. The DNA for the CDR3 is TGTGCCAGCAGCCGGATGGACACCTTGAACACTGAAGCTTTCTTT. It translates to CASSRMDTLNTEAFF. The complete variable domain, with remaining parts taken from reference TRBV14 and TRBJ1-1, reads EAGVTQFPSHSVIEKGQTVTLRCDPISGHDNLYWYRRVMGKEIKFLLHFVKESKQDESGMPNNRFLAERTGGTYSTLKVQPAELEDSGVYFCASSRMDTLNTEAFFGQGTRLTVV.

This chain joins TRBV4-1 and TRBJ2-3; 12 bases map to TRBD1. This CDR3 is built from 16 residues. Germline trimming cut 3 bases from V and 4 bases from J; bases unmatched to any gene: 5. Per germline, CDR1 MGHRA and CDR2 YSYEKL. CDR3 loop: CASSQGQGAMADTQYF. CDR3 DNA: TGCGCCAGCAGCCAGGGACAGGGGGCGATGGCAGATACGCAGTATTTT.

This clone was seen only once. The rearrangement joins TRBV10-3 to TRBJ2-2; TRBD2 aligns across 8 bases. The CDR3 consists of 16 residues. J was trimmed by 7 bases and V by 4 bases; bases with no gene match: 11. Germline V gene data show CDR1 as ENHRY and CDR2 as SYGVKD. The CDR3 protein is CAISVKERGSNGELFF. The CDR3 DNA is TGTGCCATCAGTGTGAAAGAGCGGGGGAGTAACGGGGAGCTGTTTTTT.

The chain links TRBV2 to TRBJ2-1, with a tentative D call TRBD1 (7 bases). The CDR3 length is 13 residues. The V gene's germline CDR1 is SNHLY and CDR2 FYNNEI. Trimming took off 7 bases at V and 7 bases at J, with 14 bases between the two ends. CDR3 loop: CASKEGAVNEQFF. The CDR3 bases are TGTGCCAGCAAGGAGGGGGCCGTGAATGAGCAGTTCTTC.

The J gene is TRBJ2-1, the V gene TRBV10-3, with 7 bases matching TRBD2. J gave up 6 bases and V 8 bases, and 13 bases lay outside the gene matches. This CDR3 region has 15 residues. Germline CDR1 and CDR2: ENHRY and SYGVKD. The CDR3 sequence is CAIGYGRKTGNEQFF. The CDR3, as DNA: TGTGCCATCGGTTACGGGAGGAAAACGGGCAATGAGCAGTTCTTC.

A word on this clone: Given the absence of the conserved phenylalanine or tryptophan at the CDR3 end, a read error is likely. The chain recombines TRBV27 with TRBJ1-2; TRBD1 is a possible D gene (5 bases). V was clipped by 6 bases and J by 5 bases, with 22 bases between them. Germline V gives CDR1 MNHEY, CDR2 SMNVEV (reference sequence). The CDR3 is 16 amino acids. The CDR3 region has the DNA TGTGCCAGCAGCAGGTTGGGGGAGGACCGGGGTTATGGCTACACCCTC. Protein sequence: CASSRLGEDRGYGYTL.

V and J are TRBV11-2 and TRBJ2-7, with D perhaps TRBD2 (6 bases). There are 11 residues in the CDR3. V dropped 7 bases and J dropped 4 bases, with 8 bases sitting between them. Germline CDR1 SGHAT, CDR2 FQNNGV. CDR3 DNA: TGTGCCAGCACTGGAGGGTACGAGCAGTACTTC. It specifies CASTGGYEQYF.

V usage is TRBV20-1 and J usage is TRBJ2-5, with unresolved D. Deletions cut 6 bases from V and 5 bases from J, with 10 bases between. Germline lookup yields CDR1 DFQATT and CDR2 SNEGSKA (reference sequence). There are 11 residues in the CDR3. In nucleotides, the CDR3 is TGCAGTGCCACCCCGCGCGAGACCCAGTACTTC. Its protein is CSATPRETQYF.

The chain carries TRBV30 and TRBJ1-2, with a weak D call TRBD1 (6 bases). The V and J ends lost 4 bases and 0 bases respectively, with 9 bases between them. This CDR3 spans 13 amino acids. Germline V gene lookup returns CDR1 GTSNPN and CDR2 SVGIG (reference sequence). The CDR3 loop reads CAWTDRANYGYTF. DNA for the CDR3: TGTGCCTGGACGGACAGAGCTAACTATGGCTACACCTTC.

This clone was seen just once. The CDR3 reads CASSLGSTPGNTIYF. For the CDR3, the DNA is TGTGCCAGCAGCTTAGGTAGCACACCTGGAAACACCATATATTTT. The gene calls are TRBV7-2 and TRBJ1-3; D is undetermined. The germline gives CDR1 SGHTA, CDR2 FQGNSA. Trimming pared 1 base from V and 2 bases from J, leaving 9 bases between. The CDR3 has 15 residues.

V is TRBV4-3 and J is TRBJ1-6; D is unresolved. This CDR3 comprises 16 residues. Germline CDR1 LGHNA, CDR2 YSLEER. The V end lost 0 bases, the J end lost 5 bases, and 11 bases lay between the germline ends. The CDR3 sequence is CASSQEHEAHNSPLHF. The CDR3 DNA reads as TGCGCCAGCAGCCAAGAACATGAGGCTCATAATTCACCCCTCCACTTT.

This chain uses TRBV28 with TRBJ2-7; 11 nucleotides line up with TRBD2. The CDR3 spans 13 residues. The V gene's germline CDR1 is MDHEN and CDR2 SYDVKM. V was clipped by 4 bases and J by 6 bases; unmatched bases: 2. CDR3 region: CASSYSGGVEQYF. DNA for the CDR3: TGTGCCAGCAGTTATAGCGGGGGGGTCGAGCAGTACTTC.

The chain employs TRBV19 and TRBJ2-2; 11 bases line up with TRBD2. The V and J ends lost 5 bases and 5 bases, in that order; junction bases with no gene match: 10. The CDR3 runs 17 residues. Germline V gene sequence: CDR1 LNHDA, CDR2 SQIVND (reference sequence). DNA of the CDR3: TGTGCCAGTAGTTCCCGTAGCGGGGGGGTTGGAACCGGGGAGCTGTTTTTT. Translation: CASSSRSGGVGTGELFF.